The T cell receptor beta chain under discussion was sequenced for a study of T cells after posttransplantation cyclophosphamide. Remarks on this clone: Its cognate antigen is unknown.

TCRdb's copy holds only in-frame clones and misses some; the assay was immunoSEQ multiplex PCR. This sample yields 50,000 to 60,000 clones, of which roughly 92% are seen a single time; 2.9% belongs to the top ten. General study points: TRB clonality was highly associated with recipient CMV seropositivity and reactivation. Skin or GI-infiltrating T cells shared few TRB sequences with blood. Later post-transplant blood repertoires were often dominated by donor CD8+ memory clones.

Germline loops: CDR1 SNHLY, CDR2 FYNNEI. Trimming removed 5 bases from V and 6 bases from J, with 11 bases in between. The CDR3 spans 12 residues. On the day of bone marrow donation, the related graft donor provided peripheral blood. Sequenced input: PBMCs. V usage is TRBV2 and J usage is TRBJ2-7; perhaps TRBD1 as D (5 bases). The TCR sequence derives from a woman in her twenties or thirties in good health and a related stem cell transplant donor. The CDR3 sequence is CASSQQVGEQYF. DNA of the CDR3: TGTGCCAGCAGTCAACAGGTGGGCGAGCAGTACTTC. Looking up the rest from reference TRBV2 and TRBJ2-7 gives the full variable domain: EPEVTQTPSHQVTQMGQEVILRCVPISNHLYFYWYRQILGQKVEFLVSFYNNEISEKSEIFDDQFSVERPDGSNFTLKIRSTKLEDSAMYFCASSQQVGEQYFGPGTRLTVT.